These 10 T cell receptor beta chains share one sample of origin, sequenced in a study of blood T cells in healthy people across ages. Using a J-beta primer mix together with a sample-barcoded 5' primer, a second PCR was run for roughly 6 to 11 cycles. TCRdb re-called the 5' RACE reads with MiXCR, one entry per CDR3 protein. This table has 1.8 million or so distinct CDR3 sequences, about 39% appearing once. Source material: blood. Receptor source: a human donor in good health.

The chain joins TRBV11-1 to TRBJ1-2; D is ambiguous. Trimming removed 3 bases at V and 3 bases at J, with 11 bases between. There are 14 residues in the CDR3. CDR1 and CDR2 (germline): SGHAT, FQDESV (reference sequence). The CDR3 nucleotides read TGTGCCAGCAGCTTGGGTCTAGAAGACTATGGCTACACCTTC. The encoded protein is CASSLGLEDYGYTF.

This clonotype turned up a few times. The gene calls are TRBV5-1 and TRBJ2-3; D not certain. CDR3 size: 18 residues. The germline gives CDR1 SGHRS, CDR2 YFSETQ. Trimming took off 0 bases at V and 0 bases at J, with 17 bases between the two ends. CDR3 nucleotide sequence: TGCGCCAGCAGCTTGGCATCAACTACCCACGCTAGCACAGATACGCAGTATTTT. Translation gives CASSLASTTHASTDTQYF.

On this clonotype: One end of the junction varies from germline; a read error may be responsible. The chain couples TRBV5-1 to TRBJ1-2; D is undetermined. Germline V gene data show CDR1 as SGHRS and CDR2 as YFSETQ. The CDR3 loop spans 13 amino acids. The CDR3 region is CAGSLVTSEGYTF. The CDR3 DNA follows: TGCGCCGGCAGCTTGGTCACGTCCGAAGGCTACACCTTC.

This clonotype came up a few times. A much larger clone lies a single base off, so this may be a read error. The chain combines TRBV6-2 or TRBV6-3 with TRBJ1-2; 9 bases align to TRBD1. The CDR3 is made up of 16 amino acids. J was trimmed by 8 bases and V by 6 bases; bases with no gene match: 16. CDR1 and CDR2 (germline): MNHEY, SVGEGT. The CDR3 DNA reads TGTGCCAGCAGCCTACGGCCGAAGGGACAGGGACGAGGCTACACCTTC. Translating it yields CASSLRPKGQGRGYTF.

This chain links TRBV10-2 with TRBJ1-5, with D possibly matching TRBD1 (5 bases). Trimming removed 2 bases from V and 3 bases from J, with 11 bases in between. The CDR3 is made up of 15 amino acids. Germline V gene sequence: CDR1 WSHSY, CDR2 SAAADI. This CDR3 is CASSEQGRFNQPQHF. The DNA of the CDR3 is TGCGCCAGCAGTGAGCAGGGCCGCTTCAATCAGCCCCAGCATTTT.

The genes are TRBV9 and TRBJ2-1; D is possibly TRBD1 (6 bases). From germline, CDR1 is SGDLS and CDR2 YYNGEE. CDR3 length: 14 amino acids. V lost 3 bases and J lost 3, with 10 bases in between. The CDR3 DNA is TGTGCCAGCAGCGACCGGACAGTCTACAATGAGCAGTTCTTC. Translation gives CASSDRTVYNEQFF.

The rearrangement joins TRBV20-1 to TRBJ2-7; TRBD2 agrees at 8 bases. The germline CDR1 and CDR2 sequences are DFQATT and SNEGSKA (reference sequence). The CDR3 extends over 13 amino acids. V shed 6 bases, J shed 5 bases, and the junction held 9 bases outside the gene matches. CDR3 sequence (DNA): TGCAGTGCAGCCGAGGGCGGGAGGCACGAGCAGTACTTC. It is translated as CSAAEGGRHEQYF.

Worth noting for this clonotype: This could be a read error, since a much larger clone is one nucleotide away. This CDR3 reads CASRPSTGELFF. The CDR3 DNA follows: TGTGCCAGCAGGCCTTCAACCGGGGAGCTGTTTTTT. The chain links TRBV6-5 to TRBJ2-2; D is undetermined. CDR1 and CDR2 from the germline V gene are MNHEY and SVGAGI. The CDR3 consists of 12 residues. V dropped 6 bases and J dropped 5 bases, with 7 bases sitting between them.

The chain is built from TRBV12-3 or TRBV12-4 and TRBJ2-1; TRBD1 agrees at 8 bases. This CDR3 has 14 residues. Trimming removed 7 bases from V and 6 bases from J; junction bases left unmatched: 8. The CDR3 is CASKEDRACNEQFF. The CDR3 DNA follows: TGTGCCAGCAAAGAGGACAGGGCCTGCAATGAGCAGTTCTTC.

The chain couples TRBV29-1 to TRBJ1-1, with D hard to call. The V end lost 4 bases, the J end lost 7 bases, and 19 bases lay between the germline ends. Germline loops: CDR1 SQVTM, CDR2 ANQGSEA. The CDR3 covers 14 residues. The DNA for the CDR3 is TGCAGCGTTGCACTACTCCTTGGGTCGAGTGAAGCTTTCTTT. It specifies CSVALLLGSSEAFF.